Below are 10 T cell receptor beta chains sequenced from a single sample in a study of shared clonotypes between healthy human individuals. Assay used: immunoSEQ multiplex PCR; TCRdb lists only in-frame clones, some missing. Found here are millions of clones, around 90% of them singletons; the top ten hold over 0.12%. The specimen sequenced was naive CD4+ T cells sorted from blood. As to subset: CD45RA+ positively selected. The receptors shown here come from a man between 18 and 29 years old in good health.

The CDR3 is CASSTGTVTDTQYF. The CDR3, as DNA: TGTGCCAGCAGCACCGGGACCGTCACAGATACGCAGTATTTT. The J gene is TRBJ2-3, the V gene TRBV5-6; D is tentatively TRBD1 or TRBD2 (5 bases each). The V gene's germline CDR1 is SGHDT and CDR2 YYEEEE. The CDR3 sequence is 14 residues long. Trimming cost V 4 bases and J 2 bases, with 11 bases left between them. The whole variable domain, filled in from reference TRBV5-6 and TRBJ2-3, reads DAGVTQSPTHLIKTRGQQVTLRCSPKSGHDTVSWYQQALGQGPQFIFQYYEEEERQRGNFPDRFSGHQFPNYSSELNVNALLLGDSALYLCASSTGTVTDTQYFGPGTRLTVL.

V gene TRBV11-3 combines with J gene TRBJ2-2; D is uncertain. This CDR3 comprises 13 residues. The germline V and J ends were trimmed by 4 bases and 2 bases, with 5 bases remaining between them. Germline V gene lookup returns CDR1 SGHNT and CDR2 YENEEA. CDR3 coding DNA: TGTGCCAGCAGCTACGGAAACACCGGGGAGCTGTTTTTT. This codes for CASSYGNTGELFF.

Concerning this clone: Different DNA sequences within this sample yield the same CDR3. The chain combines TRBV18 with TRBJ2-3, with D unclear. The CDR3 length is 11 residues. Germline loops: CDR1 KGHSH, CDR2 LQKENI. The V end lost 3 bases, the J end lost 6 bases, and 4 bases lay between the germline ends. CDR3 in amino acids: CASSPQDTQYF. The CDR3 DNA reads TGTGCCAGCTCACCCCAGGATACGCAGTATTTT.

V gene TRBV18 combines with J gene TRBJ1-4, with D tentatively TRBD1 (5 bases). V dropped 2 bases and J dropped 8 bases, with 12 bases sitting between them. The CDR3 has 14 residues. Germline CDR1 is KGHSH and CDR2 is LQKENI. CDR3: CASSPAGEGEKLFF. The CDR3 region has the DNA TGTGCCAGCTCACCAGCGGGGGAAGGGGAAAAACTGTTTTTT.

The chain has TRBV28 and TRBJ1-4; D is perhaps TRBD1 (6 bases). Looked up from germline, CDR1 is MDHEN and CDR2 is SYDVKM. The ends were cut back, 4 bases at V and 3 bases at J, with 15 bases in the middle. The CDR3 spans 16 residues. CDR3 loop: CASSSQTGYPNEKLFF. The CDR3 DNA is TGTGCCAGCAGTTCTCAGACAGGATACCCTAATGAAAAACTGTTTTTT.

This chain joins TRBV2 and TRBJ2-7; D uncertain. Germline-derived CDR1 and CDR2 are SNHLY and FYNNEI. The CDR3 consists of 11 residues. Trimming pared 6 bases from V and 6 bases from J, leaving 9 bases between. This CDR3 reads CASSVVFEQYF. Written as DNA, the CDR3 is TGTGCCAGCAGCGTTGTGTTCGAGCAGTACTTC.

This chain uses TRBV21-1 with TRBJ1-2; the table names TRBD1, a call not compared with the DNA. TRBV21-1 is a recognized pseudogene. The CDR3 sequence is 15 residues long. CDR3 sequence (DNA): TGTGCCAGCAGCAATCGAACACTTAGGGGCTATGGCTACACCTTC. Its protein is CASSNRTLRGYGYTF.

The rearrangement joins TRBV10-3 to TRBJ2-6, with a weak D call TRBD1 (5 bases). Germline V gene sequence: CDR1 ENHRY, CDR2 SYGVKD. The CDR3 is made up of 16 amino acids. V was clipped by 2 bases and J by 0 bases, with 8 bases between them. Written as DNA, the CDR3 is TGTGCCATCAGTGAGATGGGGCTCTCTGGGGCCAACGTCCTGACTTTC. It codes for CAISEMGLSGANVLTF.

As for this clone: Other DNA sequences in this specimen translate into the identical CDR3. The rearrangement joins TRBV27 to TRBJ1-6; D is uncertain. Trimming removed 5 bases from V and 7 bases from J, with 12 bases in between. Germline CDR1 is MNHEY and CDR2 is SMNVEV (reference sequence). This CDR3 has 14 residues. CDR3 region: CASSLVRANSPLHF. CDR3 DNA: TGTGCCAGCAGTCTCGTAAGGGCAAATTCACCCCTCCACTTT.

The chain combines TRBV6-5 with TRBJ2-1, with 10 bases identical to TRBD2. Germline V gene sequence: CDR1 MNHEY, CDR2 SVGAGI. The CDR3 contains 16 residues. V trimming: 3 bases; J trimming: 0 bases; junction bases outside the gene matches: 2. The CDR3 reads CASSYLAGVSYNEQFF. DNA of the CDR3: TGTGCCAGCAGTTATCTAGCGGGGGTCTCCTACAATGAGCAGTTCTTC.